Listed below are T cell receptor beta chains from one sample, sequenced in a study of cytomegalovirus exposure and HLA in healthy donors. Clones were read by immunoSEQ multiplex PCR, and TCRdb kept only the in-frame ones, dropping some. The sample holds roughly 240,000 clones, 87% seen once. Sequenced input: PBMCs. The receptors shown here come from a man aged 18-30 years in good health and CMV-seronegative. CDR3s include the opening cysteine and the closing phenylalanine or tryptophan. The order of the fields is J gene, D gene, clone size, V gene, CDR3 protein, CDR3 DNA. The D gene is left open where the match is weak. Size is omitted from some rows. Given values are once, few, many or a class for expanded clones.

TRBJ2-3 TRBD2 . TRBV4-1 CASSQSGGANTQYF TGCGCCAGCAGCCAAAGCGGGGGGGCCAATACGCAGTATTTT
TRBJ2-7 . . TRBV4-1 CASSRGAGSDYEQYF TGCGCCAGCAGCCGAGGGGCCGGGAGCGACTACGAGCAGTACTTC
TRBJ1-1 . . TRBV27 CASSLLGGRSLNTEAFF TGTGCCAGCAGTTTATTAGGGGGACGGAGCTTGAACACTGAAGCTTTCTTT
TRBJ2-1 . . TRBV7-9 CASSLGLASNEQFF TGTGCCAGCAGCTTAGGGCTAGCGAGCAATGAGCAGTTCTTC
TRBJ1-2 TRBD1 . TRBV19 CASSLDRVSGYTF TGTGCCAGTAGTCTGGACAGGGTGAGCGGCTACACCTTC
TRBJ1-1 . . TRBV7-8 CASSLTMAGPARNTEAFF TGTGCCAGCAGCTTAACGATGGCAGGGCCAGCTAGGAACACTGAAGCTTTCTTT
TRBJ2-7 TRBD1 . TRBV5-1 CANNTGTGWQYF TGCGCCAACAACACCGGGACAGGGTGGCAGTACTTC
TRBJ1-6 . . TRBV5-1 CASKGVSYNSPLHF TGCGCCAGCAAAGGGGTCTCCTATAATTCACCCCTCCACTTT
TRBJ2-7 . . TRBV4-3 CASSQDPYTYEQYF TGCGCCAGCAGCCAAGACCCATACACCTACGAGCAGTACTTC
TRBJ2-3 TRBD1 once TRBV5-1 CASSFPGQPDTQYF TGCGCCAGCAGCTTCCCGGGACAGCCCGATACGCAGTATTTT
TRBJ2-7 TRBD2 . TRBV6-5 CASSFSGGRYEQYF TGTGCCAGCAGTTTCAGCGGGGGGCGCTACGAGCAGTACTTC
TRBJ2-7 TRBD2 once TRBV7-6 CASSLGPAGARGEQYF TGTGCCAGCAGCTTAGGGCCAGCGGGGGCCCGAGGTGAGCAGTACTTC
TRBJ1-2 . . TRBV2 CASSDSGAYGYTF TGTGCCAGCAGTGACAGCGGCGCCTATGGCTACACCTTC
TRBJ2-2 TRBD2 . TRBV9 CASSPTGLAGVLGELFF TGTGCCAGCAGCCCCACGGGACTAGCGGGAGTTCTAGGGGAGCTGTTTTTT
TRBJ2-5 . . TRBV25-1 CASSGPGVWETQYF TGTGCCAGCAGTGGCCCAGGGGTGTGGGAGACCCAGTACTTC
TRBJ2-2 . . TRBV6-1 CASSLMTGTTGELFF TGTGCCAGCAGCCTGATGACAGGCACTACCGGGGAGCTGTTTTTT
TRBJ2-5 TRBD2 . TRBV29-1 CSVFGASGETQYF TGCAGCGTGTTTGGGGCTAGCGGGGAGACCCAGTACTTC
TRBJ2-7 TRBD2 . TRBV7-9 CASSLVAGGPYEQYF TGTGCCAGCAGCTTAGTAGCGGGGGGTCCCTACGAGCAGTACTTC
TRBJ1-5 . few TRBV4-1 CASSQEVGRNQPQHF TGCGCCAGCAGCCAAGAGGTAGGGAGGAATCAGCCCCAGCATTTT
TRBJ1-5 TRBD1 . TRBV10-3 CASWGTGVNQPQHF TGTGCCAGCTGGGGGACAGGGGTCAATCAGCCCCAGCATTTT
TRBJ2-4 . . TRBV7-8 CASSLGRSYGTQNIQYF TGTGCCAGCAGCTTAGGAAGAAGCTATGGGACTCAAAACATTCAGTACTTC
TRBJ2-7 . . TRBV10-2 CASSESLVGEQYF TGCGCCAGCAGTGAGTCGCTAGTAGGCGAGCAGTACTTC
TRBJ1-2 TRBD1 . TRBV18 CASSPPRQGDYGYTF TGTGCCAGCTCACCACCGAGACAGGGGGACTATGGCTACACCTTC
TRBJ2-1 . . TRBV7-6 CASSLRGAALVNEQFF TGTGCCAGCAGCTTACGGGGGGCGGCCTTGGTCAATGAGCAGTTCTTC
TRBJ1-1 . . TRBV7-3 CASSLDTNTEAFF TGTGCCAGCAGTCTCGACACGAACACTGAAGCTTTCTTT
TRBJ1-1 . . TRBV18 CASSSQGQNTEAFF TGTGCCAGCTCATCCCAGGGGCAGAACACTGAAGCTTTCTTT